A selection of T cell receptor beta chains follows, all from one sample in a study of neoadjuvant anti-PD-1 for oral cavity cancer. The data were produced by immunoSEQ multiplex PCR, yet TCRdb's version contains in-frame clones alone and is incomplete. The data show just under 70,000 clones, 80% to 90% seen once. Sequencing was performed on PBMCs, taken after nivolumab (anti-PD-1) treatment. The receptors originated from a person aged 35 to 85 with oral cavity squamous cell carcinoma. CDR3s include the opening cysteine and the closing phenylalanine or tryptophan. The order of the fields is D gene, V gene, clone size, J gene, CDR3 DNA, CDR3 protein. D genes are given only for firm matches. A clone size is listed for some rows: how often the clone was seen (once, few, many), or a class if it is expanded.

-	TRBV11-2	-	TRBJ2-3	TGTGCCAGCAACCTAGGGGACACAGATACGCAGTATTTT	CASNLGDTDTQYF
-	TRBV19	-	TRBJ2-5	TGTGCCAGTAGTACATCTCGGTTCCAAGAGACCCAGTACTTC	CASSTSRFQETQYF
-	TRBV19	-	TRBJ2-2	TGTGCCAGTAGTATAGTAGACAGACCGAACACCGGGGAGCTGTTTTTT	CASSIVDRPNTGELFF
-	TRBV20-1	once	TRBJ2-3	TGCAGTGCATATACGCAGTATTTT	CSAYTQYF
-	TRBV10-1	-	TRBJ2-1	TGCGCCAGCAGTGGCCTCGTCGGAGAGGGGTTAAATGAGCAGTTCTTC	CASSGLVGEGLNEQFF
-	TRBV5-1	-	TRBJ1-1	TGCGCCAGCAGCTTGCCCGGACAGCAAGAAGCTTTCTTT	CASSLPGQQEAFF
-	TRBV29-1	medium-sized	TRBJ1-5	TGCAGCGTATCGACAGTTAGCAATCAGCCCCAGCATTTT	CSVSTVSNQPQHF
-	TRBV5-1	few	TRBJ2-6	TGCGCCAGCAGCTTGGGGACAGCTGGGGCCAACGTCCTGACTTTC	CASSLGTAGANVLTF
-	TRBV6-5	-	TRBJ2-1	TGTGCCAGCGGAATAGCGGTAGGCTACAATGAGCAGTTCTTC	CASGIAVGYNEQFF
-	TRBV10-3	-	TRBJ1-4	TGTGCCATCAGTGATGGCAGAACGGGTGAAAAACTGTTTTTT	CAISDGRTGEKLFF
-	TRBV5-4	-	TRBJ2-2	TGTGCCAGCAGCAGCAATATCGGACAGAACACCGGGGAGCTGTTTTTT	CASSSNIGQNTGELFF
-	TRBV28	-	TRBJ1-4	TGTGCCAGCAGTCGTTGGGAGGGAGGTGAAAAACTGTTTTTT	CASSRWEGGEKLFF
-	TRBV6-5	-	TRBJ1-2	TGTGCCAGCAGTTACCAGGGCGATGGCTACACCTTC	CASSYQGDGYTF
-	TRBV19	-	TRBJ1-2	TGTGCCAGTAGTCCATCATTCCAACAGGACTATGGCTACACCTTC	CASSPSFQQDYGYTF
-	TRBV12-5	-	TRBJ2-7	TGTGCTAGTGGTTTCCTAATCTTAGCAGGGAGGACGTACGAGCAGTACTTC	CASGFLILAGRTYEQYF
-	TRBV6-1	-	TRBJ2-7	TGTGCCAGCAGTCTACAGGGGAGGGCCGGCTACGAGCAGTACTTC	CASSLQGRAGYEQYF